These 3 T cell receptor beta chains came from one sample sequenced in a study of blood T cells in healthy people across ages (dated by TCRdb to between 2015 and 2016). The library was built by means of 5' RACE. Sequencing was performed on an Illumina HiSeq 2500. A second PCR of roughly 7 to 11 cycles was performed with a sample-barcoded 5' primer and a J-beta primer mix. Using fastp at Q25 and MiXCR, TCRdb reprocessed the public reads and kept productive beta chains. Under each unique CDR3 protein, matching rows form one entry showing the most common genes and DNA. The sample table shows about 900,000 distinct CDR3 sequences, and about 48% are seen once. The ten biggest clones cover roughly 13% of the sample. Sequencing was performed on blood. The receptors shown here come from a man aged 30 to 39 in good health.

The table lists this clonotype with a count of one. The chain's CDR3 is CAIPLRDGYNEQYF. The DNA for the CDR3 is TGTGCCATCCCCCTCCGGGACGGGTACAATGAGCAGTACTTC. The V and J genes are TRBV6-1 and TRBJ2-1; D possibly uses TRBD1 or TRBD2 (5 bases each). The J call may not be correct, given that the DNA end is closer to TRBJ2-7. In germline, CDR1 is MNHNS, CDR2 SASEGT. The CDR3 has 14 residues.

The chain links TRBV6-2 or TRBV6-3 to TRBJ1-6; D call uncertain. Trimming took 6 bases from V and 5 from J, leaving 14 bases between them. Germline-derived CDR1 and CDR2 are MNHEY and SVGEGT. CDR3 size: 15 residues. This CDR3 is CASSWREGDNSPLHF. Here the CDR3 DNA reads TGTGCCAGCAGCTGGCGGGAAGGAGATAATTCACCCCTCCACTTT.

The chain couples TRBV4-2 to TRBJ1-2; no firm D call. V was shortened by 4 bases and J by 8 bases, with 20 bases between the two germline ends. Germline V CDR1 and CDR2: LGHNA, YNFKEQ. The CDR3 extends over 15 amino acids. CDR3 region: CASSPTGTEGSGYTF. DNA of the CDR3: TGTGCCAGCAGCCCCACCGGAACAGAAGGGAGCGGCTACACCTTC.